This TCR beta chain was identified during a study of naive and memory T cell subsets. A UMI-containing oligonucleotide was joined by 3' ligation to the TCR cDNA template. Reverse transcription used DNase-treated unsorted total RNA, aiming for roughly 1 to 1,100 ng. CDR3 length equals 15 residues. V shed 4 bases and J shed 1 base, with 15 bases lying between them. The germline V gene encodes CDR1 SQVTM and CDR2 ANQGSEA. The SP2 primer and nested alpha and beta constant region primers amplified ligated cDNA in four rounds. Reverse transcription of blood and skin TCR RNA was primed at alpha and beta constant regions. TCRdb redid the calling of the 5' RACE reads with MiXCR, one entry per CDR3 protein. The data show around 30,000 distinct CDR3 sequences, approximately 15% seen once. This clonotype turned up a few times.

The V call is TRBV29-1, the J call TRBJ2-3, with D unclear. The TCR originated in a female donor in good health. The CDR3 spells CSVVLELQRTDTQYF. The CDR3 region has the DNA TGCAGCGTTGTTTTGGAGTTACAGCGCACAGATACGCAGTATTTT.